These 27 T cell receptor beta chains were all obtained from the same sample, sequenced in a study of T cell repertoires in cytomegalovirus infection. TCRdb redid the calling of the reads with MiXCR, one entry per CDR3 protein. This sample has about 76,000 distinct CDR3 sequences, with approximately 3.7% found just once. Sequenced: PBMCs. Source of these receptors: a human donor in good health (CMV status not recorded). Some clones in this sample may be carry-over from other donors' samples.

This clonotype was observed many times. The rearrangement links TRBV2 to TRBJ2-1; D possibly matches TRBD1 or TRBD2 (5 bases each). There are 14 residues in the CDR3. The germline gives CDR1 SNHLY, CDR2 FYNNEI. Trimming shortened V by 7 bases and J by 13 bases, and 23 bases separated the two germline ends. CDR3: CASKVGAGMDVQFF. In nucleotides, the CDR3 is TGTGCCAGCAAGGTCGGGGCAGGGATGGATGTACAGTTCTTC.

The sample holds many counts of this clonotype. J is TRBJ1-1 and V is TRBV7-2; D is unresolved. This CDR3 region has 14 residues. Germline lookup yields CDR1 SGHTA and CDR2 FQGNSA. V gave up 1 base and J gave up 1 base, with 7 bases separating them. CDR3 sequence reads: CASSLGWRNTEAFF. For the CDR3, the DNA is TGTGCCAGCAGCTTAGGTTGGAGGAACACTGAAGCTTTCTTT.

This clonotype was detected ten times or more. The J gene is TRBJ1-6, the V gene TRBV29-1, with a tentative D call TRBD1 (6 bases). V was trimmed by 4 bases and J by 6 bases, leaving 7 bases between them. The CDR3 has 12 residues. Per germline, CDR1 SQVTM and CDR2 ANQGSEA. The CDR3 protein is CSVGDTNSPLHF. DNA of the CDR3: TGCAGCGTTGGGGACACTAATTCACCCCTCCACTTT.

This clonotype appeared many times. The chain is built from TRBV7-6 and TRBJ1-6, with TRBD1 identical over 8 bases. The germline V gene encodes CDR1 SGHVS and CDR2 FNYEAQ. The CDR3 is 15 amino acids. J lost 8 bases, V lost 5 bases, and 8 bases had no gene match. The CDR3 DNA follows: TGTGCCAGCAGCCCAGGACAGGGCCGATATTCACCCCTCCACTTT. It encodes CASSPGQGRYSPLHF.

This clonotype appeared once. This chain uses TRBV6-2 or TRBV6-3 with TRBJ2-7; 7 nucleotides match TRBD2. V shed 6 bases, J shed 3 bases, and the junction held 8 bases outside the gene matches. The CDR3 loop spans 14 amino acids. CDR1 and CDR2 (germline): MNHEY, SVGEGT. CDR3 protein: CASSLGGVRYEQYF. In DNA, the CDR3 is TGTGCCAGCAGCTTGGGGGGGGTGCGCTACGAGCAGTACTTC.

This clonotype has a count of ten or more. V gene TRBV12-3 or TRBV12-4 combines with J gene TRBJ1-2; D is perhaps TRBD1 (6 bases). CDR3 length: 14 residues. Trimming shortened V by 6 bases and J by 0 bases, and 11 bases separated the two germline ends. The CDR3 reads CASSLDRPNYGYTF. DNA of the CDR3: TGTGCCAGCAGCCTCGACAGGCCTAACTATGGCTACACCTTC.

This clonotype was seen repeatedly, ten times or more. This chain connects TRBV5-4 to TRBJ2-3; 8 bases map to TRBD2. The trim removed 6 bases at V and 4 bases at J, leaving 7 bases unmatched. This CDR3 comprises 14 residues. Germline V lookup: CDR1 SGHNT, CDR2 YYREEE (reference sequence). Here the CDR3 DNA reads TGTGCCAGCAACTTCCGGGGGGGCCCAGATACGCAGTATTTT. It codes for CASNFRGGPDTQYF.

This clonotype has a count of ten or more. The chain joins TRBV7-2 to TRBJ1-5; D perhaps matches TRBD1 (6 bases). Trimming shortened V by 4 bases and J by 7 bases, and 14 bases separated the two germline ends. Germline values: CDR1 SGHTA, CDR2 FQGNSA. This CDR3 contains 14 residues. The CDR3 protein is CASSSSGVRQPQHF. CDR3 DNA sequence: TGTGCCAGCAGCTCCTCAGGGGTTCGCCAGCCCCAGCATTTT.

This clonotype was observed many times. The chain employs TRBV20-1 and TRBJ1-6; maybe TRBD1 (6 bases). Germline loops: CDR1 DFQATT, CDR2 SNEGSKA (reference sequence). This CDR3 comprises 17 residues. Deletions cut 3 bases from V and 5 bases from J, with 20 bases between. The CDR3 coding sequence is TGCAGTGCTAGCACTCGGAATCAGGGGAGGAATAATTCACCCCTCCACTTT. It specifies CSASTRNQGRNNSPLHF.

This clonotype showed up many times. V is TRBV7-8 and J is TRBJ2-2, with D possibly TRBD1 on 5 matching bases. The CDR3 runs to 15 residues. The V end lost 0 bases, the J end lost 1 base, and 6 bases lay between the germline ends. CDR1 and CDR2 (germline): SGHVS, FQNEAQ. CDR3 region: CASSLARVNTGELFF. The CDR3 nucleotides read TGTGCCAGCAGCTTAGCCAGGGTGAACACCGGGGAGCTGTTTTTT. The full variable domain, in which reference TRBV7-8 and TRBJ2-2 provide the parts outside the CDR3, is GAGVSQSPRYKVAKRGQDVALRCDPISGHVSLFWYQQALGQGPEFLTYFQNEAQLDKSGLPSDRFFAERPEGSVSTLKIQRTQQEDSAVYLCASSLARVNTGELFFGEGSRLTVL.

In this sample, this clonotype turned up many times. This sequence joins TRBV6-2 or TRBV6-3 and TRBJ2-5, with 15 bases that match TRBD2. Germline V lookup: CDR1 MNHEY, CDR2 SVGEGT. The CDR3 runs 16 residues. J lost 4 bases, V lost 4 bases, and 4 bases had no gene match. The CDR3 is CASSSGTSGGPETQYF. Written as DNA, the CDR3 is TGTGCCAGCAGTTCCGGGACTAGCGGGGGGCCAGAGACCCAGTACTTC.

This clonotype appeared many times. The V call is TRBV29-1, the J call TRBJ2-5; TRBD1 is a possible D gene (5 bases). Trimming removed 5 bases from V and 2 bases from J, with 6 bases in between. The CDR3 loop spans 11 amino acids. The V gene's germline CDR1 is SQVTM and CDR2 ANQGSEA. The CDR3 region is CSVQGQETQYF. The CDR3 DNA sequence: TGCAGCGTTCAGGGACAAGAGACCCAGTACTTC.

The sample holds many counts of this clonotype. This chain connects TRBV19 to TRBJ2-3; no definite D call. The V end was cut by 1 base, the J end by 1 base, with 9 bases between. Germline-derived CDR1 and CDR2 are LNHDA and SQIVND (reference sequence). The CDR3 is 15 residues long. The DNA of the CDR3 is TGTGCCAGTAGTATAGGGGTGTTGGGCACAGATACGCAGTATTTT. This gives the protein CASSIGVLGTDTQYF. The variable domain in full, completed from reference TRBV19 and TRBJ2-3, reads DGGITQSPKYLFRKEGQNVTLSCEQNLNHDAMYWYRQDPGQGLRLIYYSQIVNDFQKGDIAEGYSVSREKKESFPLTVTSAQKNPTAFYLCASSIGVLGTDTQYFGPGTRLTVL.

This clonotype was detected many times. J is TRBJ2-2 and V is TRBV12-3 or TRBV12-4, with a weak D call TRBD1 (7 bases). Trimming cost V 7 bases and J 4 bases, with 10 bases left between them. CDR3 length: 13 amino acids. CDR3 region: CASTRGVTGELFF. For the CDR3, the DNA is TGTGCCAGCACCAGGGGGGTCACCGGGGAGCTGTTTTTT.

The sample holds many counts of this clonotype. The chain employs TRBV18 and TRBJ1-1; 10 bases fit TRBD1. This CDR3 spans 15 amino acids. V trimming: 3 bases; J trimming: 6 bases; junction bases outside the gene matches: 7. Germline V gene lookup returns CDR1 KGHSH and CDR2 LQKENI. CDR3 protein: CASSPYRDRGAEAFF. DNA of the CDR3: TGTGCCAGCTCACCGTACCGGGACAGGGGCGCTGAAGCTTTCTTT.

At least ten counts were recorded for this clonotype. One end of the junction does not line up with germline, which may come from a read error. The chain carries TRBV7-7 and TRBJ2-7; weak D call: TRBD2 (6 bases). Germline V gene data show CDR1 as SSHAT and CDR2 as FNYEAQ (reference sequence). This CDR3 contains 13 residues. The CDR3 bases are TGTGCTAGCAGCTTAGCCAGGGAGGCCGAGCAGTACTTC. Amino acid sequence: CASSLAREAEQYF.

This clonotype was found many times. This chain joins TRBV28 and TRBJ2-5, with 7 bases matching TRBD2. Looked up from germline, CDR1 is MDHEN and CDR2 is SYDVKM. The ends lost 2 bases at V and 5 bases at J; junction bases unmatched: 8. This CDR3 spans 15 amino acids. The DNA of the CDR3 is TGTGCCAGCAGTTTAACTTGGGCGGGGGAGGAGACCCAGTACTTC. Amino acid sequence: CASSLTWAGEETQYF.

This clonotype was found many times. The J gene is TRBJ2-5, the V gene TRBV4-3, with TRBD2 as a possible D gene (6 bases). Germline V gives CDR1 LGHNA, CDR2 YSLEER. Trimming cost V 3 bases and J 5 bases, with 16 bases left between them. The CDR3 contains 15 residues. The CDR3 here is CASSQSWAGRETQYF. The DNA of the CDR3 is TGCGCCAGCAGCCAGAGTTGGGCGGGGAGGGAGACCCAGTACTTC.

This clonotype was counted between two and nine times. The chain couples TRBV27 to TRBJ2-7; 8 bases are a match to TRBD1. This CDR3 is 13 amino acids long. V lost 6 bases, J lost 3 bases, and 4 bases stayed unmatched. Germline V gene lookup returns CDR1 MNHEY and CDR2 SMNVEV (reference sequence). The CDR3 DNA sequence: TGTGCCAGCAGCCCGGACAGGGTCTACGAGCAGTACTTC. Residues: CASSPDRVYEQYF.

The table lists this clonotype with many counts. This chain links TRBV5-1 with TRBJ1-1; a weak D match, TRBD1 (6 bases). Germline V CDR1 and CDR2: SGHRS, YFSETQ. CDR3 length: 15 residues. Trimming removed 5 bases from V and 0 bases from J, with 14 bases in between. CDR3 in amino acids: CASSYQDSMNTEAFF. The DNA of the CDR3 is TGCGCCAGCAGTTACCAGGACAGTATGAACACTGAAGCTTTCTTT.

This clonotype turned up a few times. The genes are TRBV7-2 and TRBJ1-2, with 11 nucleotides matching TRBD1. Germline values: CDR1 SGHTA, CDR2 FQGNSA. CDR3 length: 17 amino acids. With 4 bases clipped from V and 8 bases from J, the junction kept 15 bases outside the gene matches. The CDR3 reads CASSSEPGQGAESGYTF. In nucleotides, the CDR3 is TGTGCCAGCAGCTCCGAACCCGGACAGGGGGCAGAGTCGGGCTACACCTTC.

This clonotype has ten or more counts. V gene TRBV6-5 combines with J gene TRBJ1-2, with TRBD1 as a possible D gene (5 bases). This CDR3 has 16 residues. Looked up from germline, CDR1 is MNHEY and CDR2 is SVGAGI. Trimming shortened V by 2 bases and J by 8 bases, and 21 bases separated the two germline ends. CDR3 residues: CASSYLPFRTSQGYTF. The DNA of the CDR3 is TGTGCCAGCAGTTACCTACCCTTTAGGACAAGCCAGGGCTACACCTTC.

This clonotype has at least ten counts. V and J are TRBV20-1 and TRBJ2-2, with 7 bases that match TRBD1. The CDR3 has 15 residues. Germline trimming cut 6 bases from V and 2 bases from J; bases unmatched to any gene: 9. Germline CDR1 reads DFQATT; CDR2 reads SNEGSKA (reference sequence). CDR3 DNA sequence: TGCAGTGCAAATGACAGGGTTCGAAACACCGGGGAGCTGTTTTTT. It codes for CSANDRVRNTGELFF.

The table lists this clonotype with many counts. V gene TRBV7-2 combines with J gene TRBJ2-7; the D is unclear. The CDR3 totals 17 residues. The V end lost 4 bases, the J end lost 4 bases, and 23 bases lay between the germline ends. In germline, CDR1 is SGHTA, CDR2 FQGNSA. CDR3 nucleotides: TGTGCCAGCAGCTCCCCCCCTCCTCAGTTTGGGCATTACGAGCAGTACTTC. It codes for CASSSPPPQFGHYEQYF.

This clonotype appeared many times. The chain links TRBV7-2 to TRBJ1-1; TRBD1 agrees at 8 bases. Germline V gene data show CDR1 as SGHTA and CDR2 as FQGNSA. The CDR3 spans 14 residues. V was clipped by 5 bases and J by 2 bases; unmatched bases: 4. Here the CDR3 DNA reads TGTGCCAGCAGCCCCGGACAGGGAAACACTGAAGCTTTCTTT. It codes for CASSPGQGNTEAFF.

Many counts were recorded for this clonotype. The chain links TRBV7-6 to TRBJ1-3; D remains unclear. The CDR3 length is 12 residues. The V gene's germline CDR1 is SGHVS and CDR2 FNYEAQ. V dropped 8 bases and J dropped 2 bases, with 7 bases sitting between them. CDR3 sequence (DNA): TGTGCCAGCTGGACCCCTGGAAACACCATATATTTT. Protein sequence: CASWTPGNTIYF.

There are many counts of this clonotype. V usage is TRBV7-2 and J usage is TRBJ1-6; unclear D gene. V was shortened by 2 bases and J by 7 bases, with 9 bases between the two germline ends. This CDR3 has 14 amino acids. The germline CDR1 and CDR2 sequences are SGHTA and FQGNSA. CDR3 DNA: TGTGCCAGCAGCTTACGCCAGGAAAATTCACCCCTCCACTTT. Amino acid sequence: CASSLRQENSPLHF.